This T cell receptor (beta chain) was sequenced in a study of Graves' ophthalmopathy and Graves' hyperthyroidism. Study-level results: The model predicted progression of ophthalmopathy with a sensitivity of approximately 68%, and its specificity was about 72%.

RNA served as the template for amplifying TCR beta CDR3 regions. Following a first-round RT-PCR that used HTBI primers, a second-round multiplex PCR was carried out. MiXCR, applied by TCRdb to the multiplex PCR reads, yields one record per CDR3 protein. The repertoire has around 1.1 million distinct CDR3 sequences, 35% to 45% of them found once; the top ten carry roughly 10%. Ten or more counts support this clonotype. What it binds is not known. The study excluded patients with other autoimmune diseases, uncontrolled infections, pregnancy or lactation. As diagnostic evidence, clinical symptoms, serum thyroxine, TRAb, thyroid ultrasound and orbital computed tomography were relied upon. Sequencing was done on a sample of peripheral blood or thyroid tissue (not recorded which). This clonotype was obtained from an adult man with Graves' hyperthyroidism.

CDR3 sequence reads: CASSLEPYGYTF. CDR3 nucleotide sequence: TGTGCCAGCAGCTTAGAACCCTATGGCTACACCTTC. The chain combines TRBV7-8 with TRBJ1-2, with D unresolved. Trimming stripped 1 base from V and 4 bases from J, with 4 bases between. CDR3 length: 12 amino acids. Per germline, CDR1 SGHVS and CDR2 FQNEAQ.